The entry below gives a single T cell receptor (beta chain) sequence along with its context. It lacks a known antigen. Base quality data are lacking; no much larger clone is found one base away. The immunoSEQ Assay, a bias-controlled multiplex PCR, was used to amplify TCRbeta CDR3 regions from genomic DNA. In the original analysis: The number of nucleated cells in each sample was estimated by amplification of reference gene primers within the assay. Sequence reads were collapsed and filtered to measure the absolute abundance of every unique TCRbeta CDR3 rearrangement. Productive Simpson clonality was computed per sample as the square root of Simpson's diversity index over productive rearrangements. Not all clones reach the TCRdb copy of this immuneACCESS table, which keeps in-frame sequences only. Checked studies attribute under half of the gap to unresolved V genes and leave the rest unexplained. D and trimming come from the DNA, and the V and J calls and clone size come from that table. The sample table holds around 100,000 clones, of which approximately 81% were seen once. Jointly, the top ten make up approximately 13% of the sample.

These data are taken from a study of blood T cell repertoires in COVID-19 (dated by TCRdb to about 2020). About the full investigation: Collaborator samples came from the United States, Italy and Spain and covered acute and convalescent phases of COVID-19. The material from the prospective study consisted of cDNA or gDNA derived from T cells, B-cell-depleted T cells, or PBMCs. Subjects who had been exposed to COVID-19, were actively infected with it, or had recovered from it provided the deeply sampled blood TCRbeta repertoires that made up the dataset. The repertoires were released in a freely available public database meant as a resource for research on the immune response to SARS-CoV-2. The samples were drawn from the first 160 participants of the ongoing ImmuneRACE study and from 1,254 subjects provided by 6 global collaborators. A de-identified subject ID, COVID-19 status, age in years and sex were almost always included in the sample metadata. Where available, HLA class I and class II types were obtained from metadata supplied by the sample provider rather than from assay-based typing. The paper's findings and limits, for the study overall: How much clinical and demographic metadata was included differed by source and by participant, and the metadata was provided uncurated.

Each collaborating institution followed its own protocols to collect whole blood in K2EDTA tubes. For TCRbeta analysis, collaborators shipped samples as frozen whole blood, isolated PBMCs, or DNA extracted from either of those sample types. CDR1 and CDR2 were assigned from the germline V gene as MDHEN and SYDVKM. The CDR3 spans 15 residues, from the cysteine through the phenylalanine. The retained sequence is limited to the CDR3, 45 bases, with the frame set at the first base. The junction shows trimming of 1 base on V and 6 bases on J, plus 13 bases between the germline ends. The TCR was taken from a human donor in a cohort sampled during active COVID-19. Recombination connected TRBV28 to TRBJ1-5, with a weak D call of TRBD1 (5 bases match). Sequences were obtained from peripheral blood. The sequenced DNA is TGTGCCAGCAGTTTATTGCGGGGGGAAGGTCAGCCCCAGCATTTT. It is translated as CASSLLRGEGQPQHF.